The 24 T cell receptor beta chains given below trace back to one sample, sequenced in a study of T cell responses to AZD1222 COVID-19 vaccine. Sequencing used immunoSEQ multiplex PCR; TCRdb keeps in-frame clones, though not all of them. The table lists about 120,000 clones, approximately 94% of them singletons. Sample: peripheral blood, taken 28 days after the second AZD1222 dose. The receptors were gathered from an adult who received the AZD1222 COVID-19 vaccine.

The CDR3 DNA reads as TGTGCCAGCAGCTTAGCCGGGGATGGAAACACCATATATTTT. This codes for CASSLAGDGNTIYF. This chain connects TRBV13 to TRBJ1-3; no clear D gene. The CDR3 spans 14 residues. V lost 1 base and J lost 3, with 7 bases in between. Germline CDR1 and CDR2: PRHDT and FYEKMQ (reference sequence). Full variable domain (missing parts from reference TRBV13 and TRBJ1-3): AAGVIQSPRHLIKEKRETATLKCYPIPRHDTVYWYQQGPGQDPQFLISFYEKMQSDKGSIPDRFSAQQFSDYHSELNMSSLELGDSALYFCASSLAGDGNTIYFGEGSWLTVV.

The chain joins TRBV7-2 to TRBJ2-7; D is possibly TRBD1 (5 bases). With 0 bases removed from V and 4 bases from J, the gap between germline ends came to 10 bases. CDR3 length: 14 residues. Germline-derived CDR1 and CDR2 are SGHTA and FQGNSA. The CDR3 nucleotides are TGTGCCAGCAGCTTAGCAGGCAGGGATTACGAGCAGTACTTC. Protein sequence: CASSLAGRDYEQYF.

The gene calls are TRBV2 and TRBJ1-2, with D tentatively TRBD1 (6 bases). Germline V gives CDR1 SNHLY, CDR2 FYNNEI. The V end lost 3 bases, the J end lost 4 bases, and 12 bases lay between the germline ends. CDR3 length: 14 residues. The CDR3 region is CASSEVGGSYGYTF. The CDR3 coding sequence is TGTGCCAGCAGTGAGGTAGGGGGAAGCTATGGCTACACCTTC.

In this sample, this clone turned up a few times. The chain joins TRBV6-5 to TRBJ2-1, with 8 bases that match TRBD1. CDR3 size: 13 residues. The germline V gene has CDR1 MNHEY and CDR2 SVGAGI. V lost 6 bases to trimming and J lost 8 bases; unmatched junction nucleotides: 6. DNA of the CDR3: TGTGCCAGCAGCTCCCCAGGGGGCTATGAGCAGTTCTTC. The encoded protein is CASSSPGGYEQFF.

As DNA, the CDR3 is TGTGCCACCAGCAGAGTGGACAGGTTGAACACTGAAGCTTTCTTT. It codes for CATSRVDRLNTEAFF. The V call is TRBV15, the J call TRBJ1-1, with TRBD1 identical over 7 bases. V lost 1 base to trimming and J lost 0 bases; unmatched junction nucleotides: 2. From germline, CDR1 is LNHNV and CDR2 YYDKDF (reference sequence). The length of the CDR3 is 15 residues. Together with reference TRBV15 and TRBJ1-1, the CDR3 gives the full variable domain: DAMVIQNPRYQVTQFGKPVTLSCSQTLNHNVMYWYQQKSSQAPKLLFHYYDKDFNNEADTPDNFQSRRPNTSFCFLDIRSPGLGDTAMYLCATSRVDRLNTEAFFGQGTRLTVV.

This clone was seen once. The rearrangement joins TRBV30 to TRBJ2-1, with unresolved D. The V gene's germline CDR1 is GTSNPN and CDR2 SVGIG (reference sequence). Trimming pared 2 bases from V and 9 bases from J, leaving 11 bases between. This CDR3 spans 12 amino acids. The CDR3 DNA sequence: TGTGCCTGGAGTAGGGCGCTTTCTGAGCAGTTCTTC. Its protein product is CAWSRALSEQFF.

Only a few counts were recorded for this clone. The CDR3 loop is CASSQAYQGLRQPQHF. CDR3 nucleotides: TGCGCCAGCAGCCAAGCCTATCAGGGTTTACGTCAGCCCCAGCATTTT. The V gene is TRBV4-3, the J gene TRBJ1-5, with D tentatively TRBD1 (5 bases). V was shortened by 1 base and J by 6 bases, with 16 bases between the two germline ends. The CDR3 covers 16 residues. Per germline, CDR1 LGHNA and CDR2 YSLEER.

The chain couples TRBV4-2 to TRBJ2-2; TRBD2 agrees at 16 bases. The CDR3 is 18 amino acids. The germline V gene has CDR1 LGHNA and CDR2 YNFKEQ. J was trimmed by 4 bases and V by 4 bases; bases with no gene match: 6. The DNA of the CDR3 is TGTGCCAGCAGCCCGGGGACTAGCGGGGGGGCTGGCACCGGGGAGCTGTTTTTT. Translating gives CASSPGTSGGAGTGELFF.

This chain links TRBV3-1 (or the pseudogene TRBV3-2) with TRBJ1-1, with 7 nucleotides matching TRBD1. Trimming removed 3 bases from V and 10 bases from J; junction bases left unmatched: 8. This CDR3 region has 13 residues. Germline CDR1 reads LGHDT; CDR2 reads YNNKEL (reference sequence). The CDR3, as DNA: TGTGCCAGCAGCCAGGGACAGAGGGTTACAGCTTTCTTT. Translating it yields CASSQGQRVTAFF.

The chain employs TRBV11-2 and TRBJ1-6; D is ambiguous. V lost 4 bases, J lost 7 bases, and 2 bases lay in between. The CDR3 is 11 residues long. Per the germline V gene, CDR1 is SGHAT and CDR2 is FQNNGV. The CDR3 protein is CASSWNSPLHF. CDR3 sequence (DNA): TGTGCCAGCAGCTGGAATTCACCCCTCCACTTT.

J is TRBJ2-4 and V is TRBV12-3 or TRBV12-4; D tentatively fits TRBD1 or TRBD2 (5 bases each). This CDR3 is built from 13 residues. V lost 4 bases to trimming and J lost 7 bases, with 11 bases between them. Here the CDR3 reads CASSSWDPNIQYF. CDR3 nucleotides: TGTGCCAGCAGTTCCTGGGACCCCAACATTCAGTACTTC.

This chain joins TRBV19 and TRBJ1-2, with D perhaps matching TRBD1 (5 bases). CDR1 is LNHDA, CDR2 SQIVND, per germline (reference sequence). Trimming removed 3 bases at V and 3 bases at J, with 11 bases between. CDR3 length equals 14 residues. The CDR3 DNA follows: TGTGCCAGTAGTATCAGAGCAGGGTACTATGGCTACACCTTC. Protein product: CASSIRAGYYGYTF.

The chain joins TRBV9 to TRBJ1-3; D gene unclear. The germline V and J ends were trimmed by 3 bases and 0 bases, with 7 bases remaining between them. The V gene's germline CDR1 is SGDLS and CDR2 YYNGEE. The CDR3 length is 14 residues. CDR3: CASSDGSSGNTIYF. Written as DNA, the CDR3 is TGTGCCAGCAGCGATGGGTCCTCTGGAAACACCATATATTTT. The full variable domain, rest sourced from reference TRBV9 and TRBJ1-3, is DSGVTQTPKHLITATGQRVTLRCSPRSGDLSVYWYQQSLDQGLQFLIQYYNGEERAKGNILERFSAQQFPDLHSELNLSSLELGDSALYFCASSDGSSGNTIYFGEGSWLTVV.

The table lists this clone with a few counts. The chain carries TRBV6-4 and TRBJ1-1, with 7 bases that match TRBD1. V trimming: 2 bases; J trimming: 8 bases; junction bases outside the gene matches: 2. The CDR3 is made up of 12 amino acids. CDR1 is MRHNA, CDR2 SNTAGT, per germline. CDR3 residues: CASSDPTGEAFF. The CDR3 DNA reads TGTGCCAGCAGTGACCCGACAGGGGAAGCTTTCTTT.

The J gene is TRBJ2-3, the V gene TRBV29-1; no firm D call. CDR3 length: 15 residues. CDR1 and CDR2 from the germline V gene are SQVTM and ANQGSEA. V gave up 5 bases and J gave up 0 bases, with 15 bases separating them. CDR3 sequence (DNA): TGCAGCGTTACCATCCTCTCGGGTAGCACAGATACGCAGTATTTT. Translating gives CSVTILSGSTDTQYF.

The rearrangement uses TRBV2 and TRBJ2-5; maybe TRBD1 (6 bases). V lost 6 bases, J lost 0 bases, and 11 bases lay in between. Germline V gene sequence: CDR1 SNHLY, CDR2 FYNNEI. This CDR3 region has 14 residues. Here the CDR3 DNA reads TGTGCCAGCAGACTCCGGGACAACCAAGAGACCCAGTACTTC. As protein: CASRLRDNQETQYF.

The gene calls are TRBV7-8 and TRBJ2-1; 8 bases are shared with TRBD2. Germline V lookup: CDR1 SGHVS, CDR2 FQNEAQ. The CDR3 is made up of 14 amino acids. V dropped 3 bases and J dropped 10; count of bases not matched to a gene: 8. The CDR3 nucleotides read TGTGCCAGCAGCTTGAACGGGGGGGCCGGGGAGCAGTTCTTC. Translating gives CASSLNGGAGEQFF.

The CDR3 DNA sequence: TGCGCCAGCAGCTCTGGGACCGTCACAGATACGCAGTATTTT. Encoded protein: CASSSGTVTDTQYF. The gene calls are TRBV5-1 and TRBJ2-3, with D tentatively TRBD1 or TRBD2 (5 bases each). Trimming stripped 3 bases from V and 2 bases from J, with 10 bases between. In germline, CDR1 is SGHRS, CDR2 YFSETQ. The CDR3 loop spans 14 amino acids.

V and J are TRBV6-5 and TRBJ1-3; the D gene is possibly TRBD1 (6 bases). Germline-derived CDR1 and CDR2 are MNHEY and SVGAGI. Trimming stripped 4 bases from V and 0 bases from J, with 13 bases between. The CDR3 covers 16 residues. The CDR3 region has the DNA TGTGCCAGCAGTTCGGTCGGACAGAGCTCTGGAAACACCATATATTTT. Encoded protein: CASSSVGQSSGNTIYF.

The chain carries TRBV5-6 and TRBJ2-1; D is ambiguous. CDR3 length: 13 residues. The V gene's germline CDR1 is SGHDT and CDR2 YYEEEE. Trimming cost V 4 bases and J 4 bases, with 9 bases left between them. The CDR3 here is CASSPLQYNEQFF. CDR3 nucleotide sequence: TGTGCCAGCAGCCCCCTCCAGTACAATGAGCAGTTCTTC. The full variable domain, its missing parts supplied by reference TRBV5-6 and TRBJ2-1, is DAGVTQSPTHLIKTRGQQVTLRCSPKSGHDTVSWYQQALGQGPQFIFQYYEEEERQRGNFPDRFSGHQFPNYSSELNVNALLLGDSALYLCASSPLQYNEQFFGPGTRLTVL.

This chain links TRBV19 with TRBJ2-7; 7 bases are a match to TRBD2. Germline V lookup: CDR1 LNHDA, CDR2 SQIVND (reference sequence). J gave up 0 bases and V 9 bases, and 8 bases lay outside the gene matches. The CDR3 is 14 amino acids. The chain's CDR3 is CASGASGTSYEQYF. Here the CDR3 DNA reads TGTGCCAGCGGAGCTAGCGGTACCTCCTACGAGCAGTACTTC.

The chain employs TRBV9 and TRBJ2-7, with D possibly being TRBD2 (6 bases). Per germline, CDR1 SGDLS and CDR2 YYNGEE. The CDR3 is made up of 14 amino acids. V was trimmed by 1 base and J by 2 bases, leaving 10 bases between them. The CDR3 loop reads CASSVSPGAYEQYF. CDR3 nucleotides: TGTGCCAGCAGCGTAAGCCCGGGGGCCTACGAGCAGTACTTC.

In its sample, this clone was seen once. The DNA for the CDR3 is TGTGCCAGCTCACCACTGGGGGCTGAAGCTTTCTTT. Its translation: CASSPLGAEAFF. The chain uses TRBV18 and TRBJ1-1; D is perhaps TRBD1 (5 bases). In germline, CDR1 is KGHSH, CDR2 LQKENI. Trimming shortened V by 1 base and J by 6 bases, and 6 bases separated the two germline ends. This CDR3 contains 12 residues.

This clone was recorded only once. The chain joins TRBV7-2 to TRBJ1-2; TRBD1 matches 11 bases. Germline V gene lookup returns CDR1 SGHTA and CDR2 FQGNSA. The CDR3 extends over 15 amino acids. V shed 3 bases, J shed 8 bases, and the junction held 8 bases outside the gene matches. In DNA, the CDR3 is TGTGCCAGCAGCTTGGGACAGGGGGATCTTAGGGGCTACACCTTC. Protein: CASSLGQGDLRGYTF. Drawing the rest from reference TRBV7-2 and TRBJ1-2, the complete variable domain is GAGVSQSPSNKVTEKGKDVELRCDPISGHTALYWYRQSLGQGLEFLIYFQGNSAPDKSGLPSDRFSAERTGGSVSTLTIQRTQQEDSAVYLCASSLGQGDLRGYTFGSGTRLTVV.